Following are 11 T cell receptor beta chains from one sample sequenced in a study of blood T cell repertoires in COVID-19. Data came from immunoSEQ multiplex PCR; TCRdb stores just in-frame clones and leaves some out. The profile shows around 320,000 clones, about 90% of them singletons. Sequences were obtained from peripheral blood. These TCRs come from a man younger than 30 with active or convalescent COVID-19.

This rearrangement joins TRBV5-8 to TRBJ1-2; D is unresolved. The germline CDR1 and CDR2 sequences are SGHTS and YDEGEE. Between the trimmed V and J ends, which lost 4 bases and 10 bases, there was a span of 26 bases. The CDR3 loop spans 16 amino acids. The CDR3, as DNA: TGTGCCAGCAGCGATGAGGGCGGTCGGTGGGATTGGTTCTACACCTTC. The encoded protein is CASSDEGGRWDWFYTF.

The V call is TRBV29-1, the J call TRBJ2-1, with TRBD2 matching 10 bases. Germline values: CDR1 SQVTM, CDR2 ANQGSEA. V was clipped by 4 bases and J by 7 bases; unmatched bases: 4. The CDR3 is 13 amino acids. CDR3 nucleotides: TGCAGCGTTGTTGGACTAGCGGCGAATGAGCAGTTCTTC. Residues: CSVVGLAANEQFF.

CDR3 DNA: TGTGCCAGCAGATCAGGGGCCGAGCAGTACTTC. Its protein product is CASRSGAEQYF. The genes are TRBV12-3 or TRBV12-4 and TRBJ2-7, with D perhaps matching TRBD1 (6 bases). V dropped 6 bases and J dropped 6 bases, with 9 bases sitting between them. This CDR3 has 11 residues.

In its sample, this clone was seen once. CDR3 residues: CASSPGQDSYEQYF. CDR3 bases: TGTGCCAGCAGTCCGGGACAGGACTCCTACGAGCAGTACTTC. The chain uses TRBV6-6 and TRBJ2-7; the match to TRBD1 covers 8 bases. With V trimmed by 5 bases and J by 0 bases, 3 bases remained unmatched. This CDR3 is 14 amino acids long. Germline CDR1 MNHNY, CDR2 SVGAGI (reference sequence).

The V and J genes are TRBV28 and TRBJ2-3; no reliable D call. This CDR3 comprises 16 residues. Per the germline V gene, CDR1 is MDHEN and CDR2 is SYDVKM. The V end was cut by 7 bases, the J end by 5 bases, with 22 bases between. The DNA for the CDR3 is TGTGCCAGCATCCCCGGTAGCACCCCTCGTGGAGATACGCAGTATTTT. Amino acids: CASIPGSTPRGDTQYF.

CDR3 DNA sequence: TGTGCCAGCAGCTTGCTAGCGGGGGGGCCGAATGAGCAGTTCTTC. Translated: CASSLLAGGPNEQFF. The chain joins TRBV7-9 to TRBJ2-1; 12 bases are a match to TRBD2. The length of the CDR3 is 15 residues. V shed 3 bases, J shed 7 bases, and the junction held 4 bases outside the gene matches. Germline assignment: CDR1 SEHNR and CDR2 FQNEAQ (reference sequence).

The rearrangement uses TRBV7-3 and TRBJ2-3; the D is unclear. The germline V gene has CDR1 SGHTA and CDR2 FQGTGA. The CDR3 runs to 15 residues. Trimming shortened V by 1 base and J by 0 bases, and 8 bases separated the two germline ends. The CDR3 is CASSLKRGSTDTQYF. The CDR3 bases are TGTGCCAGCAGCTTAAAACGCGGCAGCACAGATACGCAGTATTTT.

This clone was counted a few times. The gene calls are TRBV5-1 and TRBJ2-2; 9 bases map to TRBD2. Germline CDR1 SGHRS, CDR2 YFSETQ. Losses at the gene ends were 4 bases for V and 4 bases for J; bases not matched to a gene: 2. There are 14 residues in the CDR3. The CDR3 reads CASSPLAGTGELFF. CDR3 nucleotides: TGCGCCAGCAGCCCACTAGCGGGCACCGGGGAGCTGTTTTTT. The complete variable domain, with remaining parts taken from reference TRBV5-1 and TRBJ2-2, reads KAGVTQTPRYLIKTRGQQVTLSCSPISGHRSVSWYQQTPGQGLQFLFEYFSETQRNKGNFPGRFSGRQFSNSRSEMNVSTLELGDSALYLCASSPLAGTGELFFGEGSRLTVL.

V and J are TRBV10-3 and TRBJ1-5; the D gene is possibly TRBD1 (6 bases). The V end was cut by 3 bases, the J end by 6 bases, with 15 bases between. CDR1 is ENHRY, CDR2 SYGVKD, per germline. The CDR3 runs 15 residues. This CDR3 is CAISEGQGRGQPQHF. The CDR3 DNA is TGTGCCATCAGTGAAGGGCAGGGGCGCGGTCAGCCCCAGCATTTT.

The V gene is TRBV7-9, the J gene TRBJ1-4; D gene ambiguous. Germline V CDR1 and CDR2: SEHNR, FQNEAQ (reference sequence). This CDR3 is 14 amino acids long. V dropped 5 bases and J dropped 4 bases, with 11 bases sitting between them. CDR3 in DNA: TGTGCCAGCAGCCACCGGGTCCTTAATGAAAAACTGTTTTTT. Its protein product is CASSHRVLNEKLFF.

The chain carries TRBV15 and TRBJ1-2; D is ambiguous. Trimming took 0 bases from V and 8 from J, leaving 13 bases between them. CDR3 length: 14 residues. The germline V gene encodes CDR1 LNHNV and CDR2 YYDKDF (reference sequence). CDR3 sequence: CATSRDLDLVGYTF. The CDR3 nucleotides are TGTGCCACCAGCAGAGATCTAGACCTCGTAGGCTACACCTTC.